This is a list of T cell receptor beta chains from one sample in a study of PD-1 blockade in classical Hodgkin lymphoma. Clones were read by immunoSEQ multiplex PCR, and TCRdb kept only the in-frame ones, dropping some. The table shows just over 50,000 clones, with just under 75% occurring only once. The starting material was peripheral blood mononuclear cells (PBMCs), obtained before the second cycle of nivolumab. Receptor source: a human donor with classical Hodgkin lymphoma. CDR3s include the opening cysteine and the closing phenylalanine or tryptophan.

>TRBV30|11
CAWRWDNEQFF
>TRBV7-2|13
CASSLVEGYEQYF
>TRBV10-3|14
CAISESTVGSEQYF
>TRBV6-6|13
CASSPLRSYEQYF
>TRBV30|15
CAWSFWTGGNQPQHF
>TRBV21-1|12
CASSKGPNKWYF
>TRBV11-2|14
CASSLLGAAETQYF
>TRBV28|15
CASGRPQQGPYEQYF
>TRBV30|15
CAWSVTTGGFYEQYF
>TRBV11-3|16
CASSASAGGLPYEQYF
>TRBV28|16
CASSITGGAGNTEAFF
>TRBV6-5|13
CASSFRQQEGYTF
>TRBV19|13
CASSPSTVYGYTF
>TRBV7-2|12
CASSLLKVQAFF
>TRBV29-1|13
CSDTVQGNTEAFF
>TRBV28|15
CASSPPGGTKNIQYF
>TRBV7-2|13
CASSLDRGTEAFF
>TRBV19|16
CASGMVGRPFTDTQYF
>TRBV2|14
CAGRTRPFTDTQYF
>TRBV7-8|14
CASSFIEWEYGYTF
>TRBV10-3|14
CAISERDSGNTIYF
>TRBV7-2|16
CASSLRQGDANYGYTF
>TRBV7-3|15
CASSLKPGETYEQYF
>TRBV6-5|13
CASSRTGVYEQYF
>TRBV19|13
CASRGAFTDTQYF
>TRBV5-4|13
CASSPGVDNEQFF
>TRBV18|15
CASSPLGGVDQPQHF
>TRBV13|15
CASRLPGTANTEAFF
>TRBV27|15
CASSYRSGSRETQYF
>TRBV2|14
CASRRGGPGTEAFF
>TRBV5-6|15
CASSLEASGIYEQYF
>TRBV7-2|16
CASSLGLGVGTDTQYF
>TRBV30|15
CAWSVGQGYNQPQHF
>TRBV10-3|14
CAIRATTSTDTQYF
>TRBV28|16
CASSLYLAPQQETQYF
>TRBV6-5|14
CATTPGQGATGYTF
>TRBV7-8|13
CASSPGRAYGYTF
>TRBV6-1|15
CASRSTGYSNQPQHF
>TRBV2|14
CASTQGSGNEKLFF
>TRBV6-5|13
CASTQTGNYGYTF
>TRBV19|15
CASSILGQLNQPQHF
>TRBV6-6|13
CASSFPMNTEAFF
>TRBV28|14
CASSLTSGSYEQYF
>TRBV7-8|15
CASSLLSSGANVLTF
>TRBV18|17
CASSPRFSGVSNQPQHF
>TRBV6-5|11
CASSKPSGYTF
>TRBV5-1|14
CASSLAGNTGELFF
>TRBV25-1|11
CASSPGAKAFF
>TRBV11-3|13
CASSLTPSYEQYF
>TRBV27|14
CASSLGQGRTEAFF
>TRBV6-5|13
CASSRTSTYEQYF